The clone carrying this TCR beta chain has just one count. A much bigger clone sits one base away, suggesting this may be a read error. This record belongs to a study of CD8 T cells in ankylosing spondylitis. The length of the CDR3 is 16 residues. Germline lookup yields CDR1 SEHNR and CDR2 FQNEAQ (reference sequence). TCRdb independently ran MiXCR on the 5' RACE reads; one entry per CDR3 protein. Seen here are 150,000 to 200,000 distinct CDR3 sequences, under 15% observed once, and the top ten hold about 10%. Material for sequencing was blood, either unsorted or a sorted T cell fraction (not recorded which). The J gene is TRBJ2-1, the V gene TRBV7-9, with D perhaps TRBD1 (6 bases). This receptor was obtained from a female donor with ankylosing spondylitis or in good health (not recorded which). CDR3 DNA sequence: TGTGCCGGCAGCTTGTCTGGACAGAGAACTTACAATGAGCAGTTCTTC. Translation gives CAGSLSGQRTYNEQFF.